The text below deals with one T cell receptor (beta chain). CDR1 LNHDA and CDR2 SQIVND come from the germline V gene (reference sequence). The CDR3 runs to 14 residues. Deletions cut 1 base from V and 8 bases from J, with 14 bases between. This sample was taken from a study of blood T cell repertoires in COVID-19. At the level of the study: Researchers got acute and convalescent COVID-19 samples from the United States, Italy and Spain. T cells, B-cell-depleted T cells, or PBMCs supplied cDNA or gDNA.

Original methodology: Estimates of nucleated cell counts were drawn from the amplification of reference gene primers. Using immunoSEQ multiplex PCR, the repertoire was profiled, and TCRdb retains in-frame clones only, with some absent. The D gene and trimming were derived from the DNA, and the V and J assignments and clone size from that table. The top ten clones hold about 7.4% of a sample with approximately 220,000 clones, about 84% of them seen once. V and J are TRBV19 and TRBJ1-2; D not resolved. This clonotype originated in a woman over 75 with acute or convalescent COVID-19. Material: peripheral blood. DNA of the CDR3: TGTGCCAGTAGTATAGCTAGGAGGAAGGAGGGCTACACCTTC. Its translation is CASSIARRKEGYTF.